The present entry profiles one T cell receptor beta chain with its context. Its antigen is as yet unknown. This entry belongs to a study of T cell responses to AZD1222 COVID-19 vaccine. Study-level points and caveats: Reports indicate that nearly half of spike-specific TCRs are directed at unmutated variant regions. Spike regions recognized by vaccine-associated CD4 TCRs spanned the protein, led by 160-218 and 743-854. None of the repertoires were sampled until the peak T cell response had passed.

Generated by immunoSEQ multiplex PCR, the TCRdb table keeps only in-frame clones and is missing some. The sample has about 110,000 clones, roughly 86% seen once. The CDR3 is made up of 14 amino acids. From germline, CDR1 is MNHEY and CDR2 SVGEGT. V shed 6 bases and J shed 3 bases, with 14 bases lying between them. The clonotype comes from an adult in good health. The chain joins TRBV6-2 or TRBV6-3 to TRBJ1-1; D call uncertain. Sequencing was performed on peripheral blood, taken on day 0 of MenACWY control vaccination. This chain's CDR3 is CASSLVLRDTEAFF. CDR3 in DNA: TGTGCCAGCAGCCTAGTCCTGAGGGACACTGAAGCTTTCTTT.